These 23 T cell receptor beta chains originate from one sample sequenced in a study of neurological immune-mediated disorders (dated by TCRdb to between 2018 and 2021). The method was 5' RACE. The listed sequencing device is Illumina HiSeq 2500. Clones were called with MiXCR by TCRdb after fastp trimmed the public reads at Q25, and only in-frame beta chains were retained. Each CDR3 protein gets just one entry, which takes the most common genes and DNA from the rows behind it. For this sample there are 65,000 to 90,000 distinct CDR3 sequences; about 3% appear just once. The ten top clones hold about 5% of the sample. Sequencing was carried out using PBMCs. Receptors originate from a woman aged 45 to 65 with multiple sclerosis.

This clonotype came up many times. The chain uses TRBV6-1 and TRBJ2-5; D is possibly TRBD2 (5 bases). V was shortened by 7 bases and J by 2 bases, with 20 bases between the two germline ends. Germline V lookup: CDR1 MNHNS, CDR2 SASEGT. This CDR3 spans 16 amino acids. This CDR3 reads CASISHSRRGQETQYF. In DNA, the CDR3 is TGTGCCAGCATCTCTCACTCAAGACGGGGACAAGAGACCCAGTACTTC.

This clonotype was observed at least ten times. This sequence joins TRBV7-2 and TRBJ2-7, with 7 bases that match TRBD1. This CDR3 is built from 15 residues. V dropped 2 bases and J dropped 4; count of bases not matched to a gene: 8. Per the germline V gene, CDR1 is SGHTA and CDR2 is FQGNSA. CDR3 loop: CASSLFSGGGYEQYF. In DNA, the CDR3 is TGTGCCAGCAGCTTATTTTCAGGGGGTGGGTACGAGCAGTACTTC.

There are many counts of this clonotype. The rearrangement joins TRBV6-2 or TRBV6-3 to TRBJ2-3; 8 nucleotides agree with TRBD2. Germline V gene lookup returns CDR1 MNHEY and CDR2 SVGEGT. CDR3 length: 15 residues. Trimming took 6 bases from V and 3 from J; bases not matched to a gene: 8. The CDR3 coding sequence is TGTGCCAGCAGGATCCTCGGGACTAGAACAGATACGCAGTATTTT. Encoded protein: CASRILGTRTDTQYF.

This clonotype was detected ten times or more. This sequence joins TRBV28 and TRBJ1-2, with 7 nucleotides matching TRBD1. V was pared by 7 bases and J by 4 bases, with 9 bases of the junction left unmatched. This CDR3 is built from 14 residues. The germline V gene encodes CDR1 MDHEN and CDR2 SYDVKM. CDR3: CASILPGQPYGYTF. The DNA for the CDR3 is TGTGCCAGCATCCTTCCGGGACAGCCCTATGGCTACACCTTC.

Many counts were recorded for this clonotype. The rearrangement joins TRBV7-2 to TRBJ2-1; the match to TRBD2 covers 9 bases. Germline trimming cut 1 base from V and 1 base from J; bases unmatched to any gene: 11. The CDR3 has 19 amino acids. Germline V CDR1 and CDR2: SGHTA, FQGNSA. The CDR3 here is CASSLGPLITSGSYNEQFF. The CDR3 nucleotides are TGTGCCAGCAGCTTAGGCCCACTCATCACTAGCGGGTCCTACAATGAGCAGTTCTTC.

This clonotype was detected ten times or more. V and J are TRBV18 and TRBJ2-6; D may be TRBD1 (5 bases). This CDR3 is built from 15 residues. CDR1 is KGHSH and CDR2 is LQKENI in the germline V gene. V lost 3 bases to trimming and J lost 3 bases, with 9 bases between them. CDR3: CASSPRTNGANVLTF. CDR3 sequence (DNA): TGTGCCAGCTCACCCCGGACAAATGGGGCCAACGTCCTGACTTTC.

This clonotype was observed many times. The chain is built from TRBV29-1 and TRBJ2-2; 12 bases line up with TRBD2. This CDR3 is 15 amino acids long. Germline lookup yields CDR1 SQVTM and CDR2 ANQGSEA. V trimming: 7 bases; J trimming: 3 bases; junction bases outside the gene matches: 6. Here the CDR3 reads CSAGTSGLYTGELFF. In nucleotides, the CDR3 is TGCAGCGCCGGGACTAGCGGGTTATACACCGGGGAGCTGTTTTTT.

This clonotype was observed many times. The chain combines TRBV2 with TRBJ2-3, with D maybe TRBD1 (6 bases). The V gene lost 4 bases and the J gene lost 3 bases, with 11 bases spanning the gap. Germline V lookup: CDR1 SNHLY, CDR2 FYNNEI. The CDR3 is made up of 14 amino acids. The CDR3 nucleotides are TGTGCCAGCAGTGTACAGGGAAGGACAGATACGCAGTATTTT. It is translated as CASSVQGRTDTQYF.

This clonotype was picked up many times. The V and J genes are TRBV6-1 and TRBJ2-1, with TRBD2 matching 9 bases. The CDR3 sequence is 15 residues long. Germline V lookup: CDR1 MNHNS, CDR2 SASEGT. J was trimmed by 0 bases and V by 7 bases; bases with no gene match: 4. The CDR3 coding sequence is TGTGCCAGCAAGGCGGGAGGGCCCTCCTACAATGAGCAGTTCTTC. Translating gives CASKAGGPSYNEQFF.

This clonotype was seen many times. The chain links TRBV5-1 to TRBJ2-3; 12 bases map to TRBD2. The CDR3 is made up of 16 amino acids. J gave up 2 bases and V 4 bases, and 5 bases lay outside the gene matches. Germline CDR1 and CDR2: SGHRS and YFSETQ. For the CDR3, the DNA is TGCGCCAGCAGCCTAAGGACTAGCGGGGCCACAGATACGCAGTATTTT. It yields the protein CASSLRTSGATDTQYF.

This clonotype was seen many times. The rearrangement uses TRBV5-6 and TRBJ1-1; the D is unclear. This CDR3 spans 13 amino acids. Germline loops: CDR1 SGHDT, CDR2 YYEEEE. V was cut by 4 bases and J by 4 bases, with 11 bases left in between. CDR3 sequence: CASSPGVGTEAFF. In DNA form, the CDR3 reads TGTGCCAGCAGCCCAGGCGTTGGCACTGAAGCTTTCTTT.

The CDR3 here is CASQGGDSYNEQFF. The CDR3 DNA reads TGTGCCAGCCAGGGGGGCGACTCCTACAATGAGCAGTTCTTC. This chain links TRBV18 with TRBJ2-1, with D possibly matching TRBD1 (7 bases). The CDR3 runs 14 residues. Germline assignment: CDR1 KGHSH and CDR2 LQKENI. V was shortened by 8 bases and J by 0 bases, with 11 bases between the two germline ends.

This clonotype showed up many times. This chain connects TRBV5-1 to TRBJ2-1, with 9 bases matching TRBD2. J lost 10 bases, V lost 2 bases, and 7 bases had no gene match. The CDR3 has 14 amino acids. Germline V lookup: CDR1 SGHRS, CDR2 YFSETQ. CDR3 coding DNA: TGCGCCAGCAGCTTTACTAGCGGGCAATGGGAGCAGTTCTTC. It is translated as CASSFTSGQWEQFF.

The sample holds many counts of this clonotype. The V and J genes are TRBV5-5 and TRBJ2-2; D might be TRBD1 or TRBD2, each matching 6 bases. With 2 bases removed from V and 6 bases from J, the gap between germline ends came to 14 bases. This CDR3 comprises 15 residues. Germline lookup yields CDR1 SGHKS and CDR2 YYEKEE (reference sequence). DNA of the CDR3: TGTGCCAGCAGCTTCCCCGGGGGCAGGGCCGGGGAGCTGTTTTTT. Protein: CASSFPGGRAGELFF.

Many counts were recorded for this clonotype. As DNA, the CDR3 is TGCGCCAGCAGCCAAGTGAGGGGTTCCTATGGCTACACCTTC. It is translated as CASSQVRGSYGYTF. The rearrangement joins TRBV4-3 to TRBJ1-2; possibly TRBD1 for D (5 bases). Germline V gene data show CDR1 as LGHNA and CDR2 as YSLEER. The CDR3 sequence is 14 residues long. Deletions cut 1 base from V and 4 bases from J, with 10 bases between.

This clonotype was seen ten or more times. The gene calls are TRBV6-5 and TRBJ2-1; the match to TRBD2 covers 10 bases. The CDR3 is 15 residues long. The J segment lost 4 bases and the V segment lost 2 bases, leaving 2 bases of the junction unmatched. Germline V gene data show CDR1 as MNHEY and CDR2 as SVGAGI. CDR3: CASSYKRGGYNEQFF. The CDR3, as DNA: TGTGCCAGCAGTTACAAGCGGGGGGGTTACAATGAGCAGTTCTTC.

This clonotype showed up many times. The chain joins TRBV9 to TRBJ2-2, with D maybe TRBD2 (5 bases). The CDR3 has 12 amino acids. Germline lookup yields CDR1 SGDLS and CDR2 YYNGEE. V was trimmed by 4 bases and J by 8 bases, leaving 9 bases between them. CDR3 sequence reads: CASSPRGGELFF. As DNA, the CDR3 is TGTGCCAGCAGCCCCCGCGGGGGGGAGCTGTTTTTT.

This clonotype was counted ten times or more. The rearrangement links TRBV18 to TRBJ1-4; 10 nucleotides line up with TRBD1. The CDR3 is 15 residues long. Germline CDR1 KGHSH, CDR2 LQKENI. The V and J ends lost 0 bases and 5 bases, in that order; junction bases with no gene match: 0. In DNA, the CDR3 is TGTGCCAGCTCACCACCGGGACAGGGGAATGAAAAACTGTTTTTT. Translating it yields CASSPPGQGNEKLFF.

This clonotype appeared many times. The chain links TRBV29-1 to TRBJ2-1; 10 bases line up with TRBD2. The CDR3 runs to 14 residues. J gave up 4 bases and V 8 bases, and 8 bases lay outside the gene matches. Germline values: CDR1 SQVTM, CDR2 ANQGSEA. The CDR3 region has the DNA TGCAGCTTGTTAGCGGGAGGAGGGTACAATGAGCAGTTCTTC. Translating gives CSLLAGGGYNEQFF.

This clonotype was counted many times. This rearrangement joins TRBV12-3 or TRBV12-4 to TRBJ1-4; D is unclear. The ends were cut back, 1 base at V and 3 bases at J, with 9 bases in the middle. The CDR3 loop spans 15 amino acids. Here the CDR3 reads CASSLVKAPNEKLFF. CDR3 DNA sequence: TGTGCCAGCAGTTTAGTCAAGGCACCTAATGAAAAACTGTTTTTT.

The table lists this clonotype with many counts. The chain employs TRBV15 and TRBJ2-7, with 9 bases that match TRBD1. CDR1 is LNHNV, CDR2 YYDKDF, per germline (reference sequence). V shed 0 bases and J 6 bases; nucleotides not matched to a gene: 9. The CDR3 length is 16 residues. DNA for the CDR3: TGTGCCACCAGCAGAGAAATCGGGACAGGGTCATCCGAGCAGTACTTC. As protein: CATSREIGTGSSEQYF.

Judged by abundance, this clonotype is medium-sized. The V gene is TRBV7-2, the J gene TRBJ2-3; 7 nucleotides match TRBD2. The length of the CDR3 is 12 residues. Germline V gene data show CDR1 as SGHTA and CDR2 as FQGNSA. V gave up 5 bases and J gave up 13 bases; unmatched junction bases: 9. CDR3 loop: CASSPSGGREYF. The CDR3 nucleotides read TGTGCCAGCAGCCCTAGCGGAGGAAGGGAGTATTTT.

This clonotype has ten or more counts. This chain uses TRBV4-1 with TRBJ1-6; the D is unclear. This CDR3 comprises 18 residues. The germline CDR1 and CDR2 sequences are MGHRA and YSYEKL. Trimming removed 0 bases from V and 0 bases from J, with 12 bases in between. The CDR3 region is CASSQDDSRSSYNSPLHF. DNA for the CDR3: TGCGCCAGCAGCCAAGATGATAGCAGGAGCTCCTATAATTCACCCCTCCACTTT.